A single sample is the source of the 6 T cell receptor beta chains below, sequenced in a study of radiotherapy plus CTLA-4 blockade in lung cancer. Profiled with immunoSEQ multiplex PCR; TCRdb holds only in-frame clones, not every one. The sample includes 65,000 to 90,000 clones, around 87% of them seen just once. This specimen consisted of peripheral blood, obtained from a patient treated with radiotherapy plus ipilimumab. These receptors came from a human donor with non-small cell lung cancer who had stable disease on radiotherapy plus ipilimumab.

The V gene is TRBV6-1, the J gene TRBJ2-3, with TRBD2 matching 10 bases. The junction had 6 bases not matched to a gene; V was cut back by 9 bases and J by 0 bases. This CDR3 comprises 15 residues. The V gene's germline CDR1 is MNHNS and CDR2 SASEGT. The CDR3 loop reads CASPGLASSTDTQYF. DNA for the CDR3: TGTGCCAGTCCGGGACTAGCGTCTAGCACAGATACGCAGTATTTT.

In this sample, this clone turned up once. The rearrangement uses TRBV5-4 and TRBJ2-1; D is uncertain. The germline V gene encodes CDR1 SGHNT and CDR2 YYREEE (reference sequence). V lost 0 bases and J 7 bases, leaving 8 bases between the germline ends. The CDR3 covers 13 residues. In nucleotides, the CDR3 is TGTGCCAGCAGCTTGGAAAAAAGAAATGAGCAGTTCTTC. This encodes CASSLEKRNEQFF.

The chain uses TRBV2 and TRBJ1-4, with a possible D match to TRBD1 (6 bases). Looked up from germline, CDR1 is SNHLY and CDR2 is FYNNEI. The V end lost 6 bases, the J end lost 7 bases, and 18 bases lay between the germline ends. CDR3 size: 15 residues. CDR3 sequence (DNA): TGTGCCAGCAGGGGGGGCGGTGCTGTGGGTGAAAAACTGTTTTTT. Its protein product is CASRGGGAVGEKLFF.

The CDR3 loop is CASSFRNPDTQYF. The DNA of the CDR3 is TGCGCCAGCAGCTTCCGGAACCCTGATACGCAGTATTTT. The gene calls are TRBV5-1 and TRBJ2-3, with D hard to call. V was trimmed by 2 bases and J by 6 bases, leaving 10 bases between them. The CDR3 has 13 amino acids. Germline V gene data show CDR1 as SGHRS and CDR2 as YFSETQ.

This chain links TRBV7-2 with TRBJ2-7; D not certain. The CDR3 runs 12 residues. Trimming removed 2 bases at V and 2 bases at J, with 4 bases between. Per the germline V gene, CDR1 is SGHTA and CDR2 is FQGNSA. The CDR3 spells CASSLFPYEQYF. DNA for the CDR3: TGTGCCAGCAGCTTATTCCCCTACGAGCAGTACTTC.

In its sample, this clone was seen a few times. CDR3 protein: CAWRVYTGELFF. In DNA form, the CDR3 reads TGTGCCTGGAGGGTCTACACCGGGGAGCTGTTTTTT. The chain recombines TRBV30 with TRBJ2-2; D uncertain. The CDR3 loop spans 12 amino acids. Trimming removed 3 bases from V and 3 bases from J, with 5 bases in between. From germline, CDR1 is GTSNPN and CDR2 SVGIG (reference sequence).